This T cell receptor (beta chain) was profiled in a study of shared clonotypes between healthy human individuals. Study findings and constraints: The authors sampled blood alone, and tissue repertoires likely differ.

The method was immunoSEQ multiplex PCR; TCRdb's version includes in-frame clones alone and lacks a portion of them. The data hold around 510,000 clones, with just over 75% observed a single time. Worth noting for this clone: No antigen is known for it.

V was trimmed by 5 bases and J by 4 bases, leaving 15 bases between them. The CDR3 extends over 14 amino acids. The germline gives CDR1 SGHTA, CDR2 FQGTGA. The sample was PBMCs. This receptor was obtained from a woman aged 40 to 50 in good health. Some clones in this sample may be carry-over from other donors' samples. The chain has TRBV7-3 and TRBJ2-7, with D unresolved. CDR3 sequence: CASSRPGPKYEQYF. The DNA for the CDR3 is TGTGCCAGCAGCCGACCCGGACCCAAATACGAGCAGTACTTC.